Listed below are T cell receptor beta chains from one sample, sequenced in a study of T-cell reconstitution after alpha-beta-depleted transplantation in children. TCRdb used MiXCR to reprocess the PCR reads, holding one entry per CDR3 protein. The data contain fewer than 1 million distinct CDR3 sequences, about 16% of them singletons. Sequencing used PBMCs, mostly from graft donor cells, obtained 360 days after TCRalphabeta/CD19-depleted stem cell transplant. These receptors came from a male patient between 5 and 17 years old who had a stem cell transplant for acute lymphoblastic leukemia, so the T cells may come from the graft donor. CDR3s include the opening cysteine and the closing phenylalanine or tryptophan. A D gene is named only where the DNA matches it firmly.

cdr3_aa: CSAQRGLAWDEQFF
v_call: TRBV20-1
j_call: TRBJ2-1
d_call: TRBD2

cdr3_aa: CASSPGGAYEQYF
v_call: TRBV12-3/TRBV12-4
j_call: TRBJ2-7
d_call: .

cdr3_aa: CASVRTDTQYF
v_call: TRBV12-3/TRBV12-4
j_call: TRBJ2-3
d_call: .

cdr3_aa: CASILAGGVTDTQYF
v_call: TRBV6-2/TRBV6-3
j_call: TRBJ2-3
d_call: TRBD2

cdr3_aa: CASSLGRLPSNEQFF
v_call: TRBV7-6
j_call: TRBJ2-1
d_call: .

cdr3_aa: CASSVPGGLYEQYF
v_call: TRBV19
j_call: TRBJ2-7
d_call: .

cdr3_aa: CASSVEWDPAYEQYF
v_call: TRBV9
j_call: TRBJ2-7
d_call: .

cdr3_aa: CASAPLLRGEQYF
v_call: TRBV12-3/TRBV12-4
j_call: TRBJ2-7
d_call: .

cdr3_aa: CASSYSGTDTGELFF
v_call: TRBV6-5
j_call: TRBJ2-2
d_call: TRBD1

cdr3_aa: CASSQPSRGSGKLQAFF
v_call: TRBV4-1
j_call: TRBJ1-1
d_call: .

cdr3_aa: CASRYGVLGEQYF
v_call: TRBV19
j_call: TRBJ2-7
d_call: .

cdr3_aa: CASSALGGLAGDTQYF
v_call: TRBV7-2
j_call: TRBJ2-3
d_call: TRBD2

cdr3_aa: CASSPGTSGRYSYNEQFF
v_call: TRBV7-3
j_call: TRBJ2-1
d_call: TRBD2

cdr3_aa: CASSLDRVGTPTGTEAFF
v_call: TRBV13
j_call: TRBJ1-1
d_call: TRBD1

cdr3_aa: CASGQGGTSGRACEQFF
v_call: TRBV2
j_call: TRBJ2-1
d_call: TRBD2

cdr3_aa: CASSLRVHPYNEQFF
v_call: TRBV7-9
j_call: TRBJ2-1
d_call: .

cdr3_aa: CASSFSGPNYGYTF
v_call: TRBV11-2
j_call: TRBJ1-2
d_call: .

cdr3_aa: CASSDRLAGLYEQYF
v_call: TRBV12-3/TRBV12-4
j_call: TRBJ2-7
d_call: TRBD2

cdr3_aa: CATSPGTGGKDEQFF
v_call: TRBV24-1
j_call: TRBJ2-1
d_call: TRBD1

cdr3_aa: CASSLADSSKETQYF
v_call: TRBV12-3/TRBV12-4
j_call: TRBJ2-5
d_call: .

cdr3_aa: CAIRQGQGGGYTF
v_call: TRBV10-3
j_call: TRBJ1-2
d_call: TRBD1

cdr3_aa: CASSLRRIVAADTQYF
v_call: TRBV7-2
j_call: TRBJ2-3
d_call: .

cdr3_aa: CASSPYQTGELFF
v_call: TRBV7-9
j_call: TRBJ2-2
d_call: .

cdr3_aa: CASSFDVGSYNEQFF
v_call: TRBV5-1
j_call: TRBJ2-1
d_call: .

cdr3_aa: CASSLGNLPQYF
v_call: TRBV12-3/TRBV12-4
j_call: TRBJ2-5
d_call: .

cdr3_aa: CASSPGAGGYTEAFF
v_call: TRBV11-3
j_call: TRBJ1-1
d_call: .

cdr3_aa: CATERTDTQYF
v_call: TRBV7-2
j_call: TRBJ2-3
d_call: .

cdr3_aa: CASSLPRRLAESSYEQYF
v_call: TRBV5-1
j_call: TRBJ2-7
d_call: TRBD2

cdr3_aa: CASSWYHSAGTDTQYF
v_call: TRBV27
j_call: TRBJ2-3
d_call: .

cdr3_aa: CASSSLVGGSPLHF
v_call: TRBV7-9
j_call: TRBJ1-6
d_call: .

cdr3_aa: CATSEPGYQPQHF
v_call: TRBV24-1
j_call: TRBJ1-5
d_call: .

cdr3_aa: CASSLGRVGTGELFF
v_call: TRBV12-3/TRBV12-4
j_call: TRBJ2-2
d_call: .

cdr3_aa: CASSEHWAGGDTEAFF
v_call: TRBV6-1
j_call: TRBJ1-1
d_call: TRBD1

cdr3_aa: CASSPLRSGANVLTF
v_call: TRBV2
j_call: TRBJ2-6
d_call: .

cdr3_aa: CSARGAVVTYEQYF
v_call: TRBV20-1
j_call: TRBJ2-7
d_call: .

cdr3_aa: CAITGLAGHNNEQFF
v_call: TRBV10-3
j_call: TRBJ2-1
d_call: TRBD2

cdr3_aa: CASSSPRDRSVEANYGYTF
v_call: TRBV6-5
j_call: TRBJ1-2
d_call: TRBD1

cdr3_aa: CASSLGTRGTYNEQFF
v_call: TRBV5-1
j_call: TRBJ2-1
d_call: TRBD2

cdr3_aa: CAIRGSTNEKLFF
v_call: TRBV10-3
j_call: TRBJ1-4
d_call: .

cdr3_aa: CASSLPTTHEQFF
v_call: TRBV5-5
j_call: TRBJ2-1
d_call: .

cdr3_aa: CASSLVGADGYTF
v_call: TRBV5-6
j_call: TRBJ1-2
d_call: .

cdr3_aa: CASREKSSSSYEQYF
v_call: TRBV12-3/TRBV12-4
j_call: TRBJ2-7
d_call: .

cdr3_aa: CASSSRGTSGVSTDTQYF
v_call: TRBV5-1
j_call: TRBJ2-3
d_call: TRBD2

cdr3_aa: CASSFGRVDTQYF
v_call: TRBV12-3/TRBV12-4
j_call: TRBJ2-3
d_call: TRBD2

cdr3_aa: CASGEGTGYGYTF
v_call: TRBV5-1
j_call: TRBJ1-2
d_call: .

cdr3_aa: CASSLDGQWSYEQYF
v_call: TRBV5-1
j_call: TRBJ2-7
d_call: .

cdr3_aa: CASSLDHWSLGANVLTF
v_call: TRBV5-1
j_call: TRBJ2-6
d_call: .

cdr3_aa: CASSGGLAGDEQFF
v_call: TRBV7-6
j_call: TRBJ2-1
d_call: TRBD2

cdr3_aa: CSARDPLAGYEQYF
v_call: TRBV20-1
j_call: TRBJ2-7
d_call: TRBD2

cdr3_aa: CSANGDSYEQYF
v_call: TRBV20-1
j_call: TRBJ2-7
d_call: .

cdr3_aa: CASSRAWAGYEQFF
v_call: TRBV11-2
j_call: TRBJ2-1
d_call: .

cdr3_aa: CASTNGGGGLTGELFF
v_call: TRBV27
j_call: TRBJ2-2
d_call: TRBD2